The entry below describes one T cell receptor beta chain. V lost 5 bases to trimming and J lost 9 bases; unmatched junction nucleotides: 12. The CDR3 is 14 amino acids. Germline CDR1 and CDR2: MNHEY and SVGAGI. The sample is drawn from a study of blood T cell repertoires in COVID-19. Study context: COVID-19 samples, acute and convalescent, were from the United States, Italy and Spain.

Under the authors' procedure: Quantification of nucleated cells was approximated via reference gene primer amplification. Clones were sequenced by immunoSEQ multiplex PCR, and TCRdb holds only the in-frame ones, with some missing. V, J and clone size derive from that table, while D and trimming were established from the DNA sequence. The profile shows a few hundred thousand clones, 85% to 90% of them singletons. This TCR was sampled from a man aged 50-60 years with acute or convalescent COVID-19. Sequenced: peripheral blood. The V gene is TRBV6-5, the J gene TRBJ1-1, with 7 bases that match TRBD1. CDR3 bases: TGTGCCAGCAGTACCCCGGGACAGCTTACTAAAGCTTTCTTT. Translating it yields CASSTPGQLTKAFF.